The clone carrying this T cell receptor (beta chain) was counted ten times or more. TCRdb re-called the 5' RACE reads with MiXCR, one entry per CDR3 protein. The profile shows around 63,000 distinct CDR3 sequences, 16% of them singletons. The entry originates in a study of T cells of healthy individuals. The germline CDR1 and CDR2 sequences are SGHNT and YYREEE (reference sequence). The J segment lost 0 bases and the V segment lost 4 bases, leaving 11 bases of the junction unmatched. The CDR3 runs to 20 residues. The chain joins TRBV5-4 to TRBJ2-3, with TRBD2 matching over 16 bases. This TCR was sampled from a human donor in good health. The DNA for the CDR3 is TGTGCCAGCAGCCTGACGGGACTAGCGGGGGGGTTAACTAGCACAGATACGCAGTATTTT. Translating gives CASSLTGLAGGLTSTDTQYF.